The 19 T cell receptor beta chains presented below share a single source sample, sequenced in a study of blood T cells in healthy people across ages. A second about 6 to 12 cycle PCR used barcoded and J-beta primers. Each CDR3 protein gets one entry after TCRdb re-called the 5' RACE reads with MiXCR. The profile shows 980,000 or so distinct CDR3 sequences, roughly 52% of them singletons. Sequenced material: blood. Receptors originate from a man aged 25 to 40 in good health.

The V gene is TRBV14, the J gene TRBJ2-5; D is unresolved. Per germline, CDR1 SGHDN and CDR2 FVKESK. Trimming took off 0 bases at V and 11 bases at J, with 13 bases between the two ends. CDR3 length: 13 residues. CDR3 protein: CASSQDMGNAQYF. The CDR3 nucleotides read TGTGCCAGCAGCCAAGATATGGGGAACGCGCAGTACTTC. Complete variable domain (other parts from reference TRBV14 and TRBJ2-5): EAGVTQFPSHSVIEKGQTVTLRCDPISGHDNLYWYRRVMGKEIKFLLHFVKESKQDESGMPNNRFLAERTGGTYSTLKVQPAELEDSGVYFCASSQDMGNAQYFGPGTRLLVL.

V usage is TRBV4-3 and J usage is TRBJ2-7; 8 nucleotides line up with TRBD1. V trimming: 3 bases; J trimming: 0 bases; junction bases outside the gene matches: 4. This CDR3 is built from 15 residues. Germline CDR1 and CDR2: LGHNA and YSLEER. CDR3 amino acids: CASSQDRDLSYEQYF. The CDR3 DNA is TGCGCCAGCAGCCAGGACAGGGACCTCTCCTACGAGCAGTACTTC.

V usage is TRBV7-9 and J usage is TRBJ2-7; D is unclear. The CDR3 covers 13 residues. In germline, CDR1 is SEHNR, CDR2 FQNEAQ (reference sequence). The V end was cut by 5 bases, the J end by 0 bases, with 8 bases between. The CDR3 is CASSREYSYEQYF. DNA of the CDR3: TGTGCCAGCAGCCGTGAATACTCCTACGAGCAGTACTTC.

The chain has TRBV6-2 or TRBV6-3 and TRBJ2-7; tentatively, D is TRBD2 (6 bases). Germline V gene sequence: CDR1 MNHEY, CDR2 SVGEGT. This CDR3 contains 15 residues. With 2 bases removed from V and 0 bases from J, the gap between germline ends came to 11 bases. The DNA of the CDR3 is TGTGCCAGCAGTTACCAGTGGGACTCCTCCTACGAGCAGTACTTC. Its protein product is CASSYQWDSSYEQYF.

This clonotype was seen once. CDR3 coding DNA: TGCAGTGCTGCCCGCGGCTACGAGCAGTACTTC. Amino acids: CSAARGYEQYF. The chain uses TRBV20-1 and TRBJ2-1; no definite D call. The end of the DNA is better explained by TRBJ2-7, so the J call may be wrong. Germline V CDR1 and CDR2: DFQATT, SNEGSKA (reference sequence). This CDR3 has 11 amino acids.

The chain combines TRBV2 with TRBJ2-7; the D gene is possibly TRBD2 (6 bases). The CDR3 contains 14 residues. The V end lost 5 bases, the J end lost 7 bases, and 18 bases lay between the germline ends. Germline V lookup: CDR1 SNHLY, CDR2 FYNNEI. In nucleotides, the CDR3 is TGTGCCAGCAGTACTGGACTACCCCCTCGGGAGCAGTACTTC. It specifies CASSTGLPPREQYF. Using reference TRBV2 and TRBJ2-7 for the parts outside the CDR3, the full variable domain is EPEVTQTPSHQVTQMGQEVILRCVPISNHLYFYWYRQILGQKVEFLVSFYNNEISEKSEIFDDQFSVERPDGSNFTLKIRSTKLEDSAMYFCASSTGLPPREQYFGPGTRLTVT.

As concerns this clonotype: This sequence may be a read error, since a much larger clone differs from it by one base. V and J are TRBV29-1 and TRBJ2-1; TRBD2 agrees at 8 bases. The CDR3 covers 15 residues. The V gene's germline CDR1 is SQVTM and CDR2 ANQGSEA. V lost 4 bases to trimming and J lost 0 bases; unmatched junction nucleotides: 5. CDR3 coding DNA: TGCAGCGTTGCCGGGGGGGCATACTCCTACAATGAGCAGTTCTTC. Translated, it gives CSVAGGAYSYNEQFF.

The chain employs TRBV12-3 or TRBV12-4 and TRBJ1-5; 7 bases map to TRBD1. The CDR3 runs 15 residues. Losses at the gene ends were 6 bases for V and 6 bases for J; bases not matched to a gene: 11. CDR3 bases: TGTGCCAGCAGCCTTGCTAGGGGGCTTGGTCAGCCCCAGCATTTT. Its protein is CASSLARGLGQPQHF.

There are a few counts of this clonotype. J is TRBJ2-3 and V is TRBV9; the D gene is possibly TRBD2 (5 bases). The CDR3 covers 14 residues. Germline CDR1 and CDR2: SGDLS and YYNGEE. V lost 3 bases and J lost 5, with 13 bases in between. The CDR3 protein is CASSARVGRDTQYF. CDR3 bases: TGTGCCAGCAGCGCGAGGGTGGGAAGAGATACGCAGTATTTT.

J is TRBJ1-4 and V is TRBV12-3 or TRBV12-4; D is undetermined. Trimming shortened V by 4 bases and J by 1 base, and 7 bases separated the two germline ends. The CDR3 has 14 residues. CDR3 loop: CASSWSGTNEKLFF. For the CDR3, the DNA is TGTGCCAGCAGTTGGTCAGGAACTAATGAAAAACTGTTTTTT.

The chain has TRBV20-1 and TRBJ1-2, with D perhaps matching TRBD1 (6 bases). This CDR3 region has 16 residues. V lost 4 bases and J lost 0, with 18 bases in between. Germline values: CDR1 DFQATT, CDR2 SNEGSKA (reference sequence). The CDR3 DNA sequence: TGCAGTGCTATCAGGGGCGTCGGGGGCGCTAACTATGGCTACACCTTC. It encodes CSAIRGVGGANYGYTF.

This chain joins TRBV20-1 and TRBJ2-2; tentative D call: TRBD2 (6 bases). Germline CDR1 is DFQATT and CDR2 is SNEGSKA (reference sequence). The CDR3 length is 15 residues. V lost 6 bases and J lost 7, with 21 bases in between. CDR3 residues: CSAPRGSNRGGELFF. In nucleotides, the CDR3 is TGCAGTGCCCCCCGGGGGTCCAATCGGGGCGGGGAGCTGTTTTTT.

The rearrangement links TRBV4-1 to TRBJ2-5; D remains unclear. Between the trimmed V and J ends, which lost 1 base and 4 bases, there was a span of 13 bases. The CDR3 extends over 15 amino acids. Germline loops: CDR1 MGHRA, CDR2 YSYEKL. CDR3 bases: TGCGCCAGCAGCCAAGCTGTGGCGGATTTAGAGACCCAGTACTTC. Translating gives CASSQAVADLETQYF.

The chain recombines TRBV27 with TRBJ2-5; 9 nucleotides align to TRBD1. Unmatched junction bases numbered 9, after V lost 5 bases and J lost 2 bases. CDR1 and CDR2 (germline): MNHEY, SMNVEV (reference sequence). This CDR3 is 16 amino acids long. The CDR3 here is CASSTLRDREQETQYF. The CDR3 nucleotides are TGTGCCAGCAGTACCCTCCGGGACAGGGAACAAGAGACCCAGTACTTC.

The CDR3 here is CASSLSNRAGNEQYF. CDR3 coding DNA: TGTGCCAGCAGTTTATCAAACAGGGCGGGAAATGAGCAGTACTTC. The chain combines TRBV27 with TRBJ2-7; D is perhaps TRBD1 or TRBD2 (6 bases each). In germline, CDR1 is MNHEY, CDR2 SMNVEV (reference sequence). Trimming shortened V by 0 bases and J by 7 bases, and 16 bases separated the two germline ends. The CDR3 covers 15 residues.

The table lists this clonotype with a few counts. The J gene is TRBJ2-7, the V gene TRBV7-9; D possibly corresponds to TRBD2 (6 bases). The J call is doubtful: the DNA matches TRBJ2-5 better. The CDR3 extends over 15 amino acids. Germline V gene sequence: CDR1 SEHNR, CDR2 FQNEAQ (reference sequence). The DNA for the CDR3 is TGTGCCAGCATCTATGTACCTAGCGTACGAGAGACCCAGTACTTC. Encoded protein: CASIYVPSVRETQYF.

Concerning this clonotype: A much larger clone is a single base away; this may be a read error. The V gene is TRBV12-3 or TRBV12-4, the J gene TRBJ2-3; TRBD1 matches at 7 bases. The CDR3 sequence is 12 residues long. Unmatched junction bases numbered 4, after V lost 11 bases and J lost 2 bases. For the CDR3, the DNA is TGTGCCTCGGGACAGATCACAGATACGCAGTATTTT. Protein sequence: CASGQITDTQYF.

J is TRBJ2-2 and V is TRBV6-5; no reliable D call. There are 14 residues in the CDR3. V dropped 5 bases and J dropped 4 bases, with 11 bases sitting between them. Germline V lookup: CDR1 MNHEY, CDR2 SVGAGI. The CDR3 DNA sequence: TGTGCCAGCAGTAAACCCCAGCGCACCGGGGAGCTGTTTTTT. Encoded protein: CASSKPQRTGELFF.

The CDR3 here is CASSEGVVGETQYF. The CDR3 nucleotides read TGTGCCAGCAGTGAGGGGGTTGTGGGCGAGACCCAGTACTTC. J is TRBJ2-5 and V is TRBV7-8; D possibly corresponds to TRBD1 (6 bases). The CDR3 loop spans 14 amino acids. Trimming removed 6 bases at V and 5 bases at J, with 16 bases between. CDR1 SGHVS and CDR2 FQNEAQ come from the germline V gene.